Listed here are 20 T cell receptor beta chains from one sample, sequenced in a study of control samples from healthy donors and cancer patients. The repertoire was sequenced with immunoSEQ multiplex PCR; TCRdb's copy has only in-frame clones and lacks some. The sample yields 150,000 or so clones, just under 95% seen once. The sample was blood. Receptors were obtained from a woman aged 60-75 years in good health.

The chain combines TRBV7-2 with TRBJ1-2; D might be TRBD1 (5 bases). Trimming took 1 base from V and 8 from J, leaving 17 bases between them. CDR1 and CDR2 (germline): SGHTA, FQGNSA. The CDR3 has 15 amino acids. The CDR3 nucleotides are TGTGCCAGCAGCTTAGTAAAGACAGAGTCGGGCGGCTACACCTTC. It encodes CASSLVKTESGGYTF.

Written as DNA, the CDR3 is TGTGCCAGCAGCCCGCGGACAGGAGCCACCGGGGAGCTGTTTTTT. This encodes CASSPRTGATGELFF. The rearrangement links TRBV7-2 to TRBJ2-2; 7 bases align to TRBD1. The V gene's germline CDR1 is SGHTA and CDR2 FQGNSA. Losses at the gene ends were 5 bases for V and 4 bases for J; bases not matched to a gene: 7. The CDR3 contains 15 residues.

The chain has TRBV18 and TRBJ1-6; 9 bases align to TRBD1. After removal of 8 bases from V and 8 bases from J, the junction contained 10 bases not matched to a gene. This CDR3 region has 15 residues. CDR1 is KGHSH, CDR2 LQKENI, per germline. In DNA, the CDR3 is TGTGCCAGCGCGAGGGGGACAGGGATCGATTCACCCCTCCACTTT. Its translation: CASARGTGIDSPLHF.

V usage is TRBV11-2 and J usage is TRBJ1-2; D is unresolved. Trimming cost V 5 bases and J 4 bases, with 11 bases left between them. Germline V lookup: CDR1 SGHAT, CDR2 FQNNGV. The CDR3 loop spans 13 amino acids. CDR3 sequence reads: CASSPGPAYGYTF. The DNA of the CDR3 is TGTGCCAGCAGCCCTGGCCCCGCCTATGGCTACACCTTC.

The CDR3 spells CASSPPEGGWENSPLHF. In nucleotides, the CDR3 is TGTGCCAGCTCACCCCCGGAGGGAGGATGGGAAAATTCACCCCTCCACTTT. J is TRBJ1-6 and V is TRBV18; D gene unclear. Germline V CDR1 and CDR2: KGHSH, LQKENI. This CDR3 is 17 amino acids long. V was cut by 3 bases and J by 7 bases, with 19 bases left in between.

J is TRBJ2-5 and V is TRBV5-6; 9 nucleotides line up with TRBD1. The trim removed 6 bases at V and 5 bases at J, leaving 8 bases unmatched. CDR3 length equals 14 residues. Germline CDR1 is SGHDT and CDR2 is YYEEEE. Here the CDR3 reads CASTGTGWMETQYF. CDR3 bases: TGTGCCAGCACTGGGACAGGGTGGATGGAGACCCAGTACTTC.

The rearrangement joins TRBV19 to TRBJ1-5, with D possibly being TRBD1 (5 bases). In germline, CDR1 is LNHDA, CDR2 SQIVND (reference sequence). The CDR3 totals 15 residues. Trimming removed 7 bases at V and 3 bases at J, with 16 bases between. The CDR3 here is CASTPPYRHNQPQHF. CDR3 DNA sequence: TGTGCCAGTACCCCCCCCTACAGGCACAATCAGCCCCAGCATTTT.

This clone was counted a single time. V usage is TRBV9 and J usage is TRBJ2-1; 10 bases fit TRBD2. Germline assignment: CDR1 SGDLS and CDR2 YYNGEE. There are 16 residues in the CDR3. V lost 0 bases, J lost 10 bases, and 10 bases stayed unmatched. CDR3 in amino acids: CASSVAGSGGPLEQFF. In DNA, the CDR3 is TGTGCCAGCAGCGTAGCTGGTAGCGGGGGGCCCCTGGAGCAGTTCTTC.

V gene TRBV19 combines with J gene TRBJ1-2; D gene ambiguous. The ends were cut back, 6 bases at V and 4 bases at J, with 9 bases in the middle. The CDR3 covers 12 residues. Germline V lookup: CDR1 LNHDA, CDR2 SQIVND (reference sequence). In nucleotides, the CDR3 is TGTGCCAGTAGGGTAGGAGTCTATGGCTACACCTTC. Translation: CASRVGVYGYTF.

CDR3 bases: TGTGCCAGCAGCGTAGCTACCAATAAACAAGCGGCAGATACGCAGTATTTT. Its translation is CASSVATNKQAADTQYF. The J gene is TRBJ2-3, the V gene TRBV9; the D gene is possibly TRBD2 (5 bases). From germline, CDR1 is SGDLS and CDR2 YYNGEE. V lost 0 bases and J lost 4, with 18 bases in between. The CDR3 contains 17 residues.

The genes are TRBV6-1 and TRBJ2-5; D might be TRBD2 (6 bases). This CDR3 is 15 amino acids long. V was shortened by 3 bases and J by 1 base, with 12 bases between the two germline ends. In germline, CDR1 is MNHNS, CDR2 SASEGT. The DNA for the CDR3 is TGTGCCAGCAGTGATCCCCCCGGGAGCCAAGAGACCCAGTACTTC. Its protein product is CASSDPPGSQETQYF.

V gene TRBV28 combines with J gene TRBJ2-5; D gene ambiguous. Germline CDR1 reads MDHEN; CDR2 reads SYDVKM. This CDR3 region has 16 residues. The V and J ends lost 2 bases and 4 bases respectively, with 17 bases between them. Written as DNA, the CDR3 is TGTGCCAGCAGTTTAATGGGCACGACCGGCCGAGAGACCCAGTACTTC. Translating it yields CASSLMGTTGRETQYF.

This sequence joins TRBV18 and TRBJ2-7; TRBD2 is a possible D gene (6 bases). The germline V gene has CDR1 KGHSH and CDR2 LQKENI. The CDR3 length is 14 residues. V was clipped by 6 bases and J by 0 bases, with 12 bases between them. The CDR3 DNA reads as TGTGCCAGCTCCCCCGGGACTTCCTCCTACGAGCAGTACTTC. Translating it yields CASSPGTSSYEQYF.

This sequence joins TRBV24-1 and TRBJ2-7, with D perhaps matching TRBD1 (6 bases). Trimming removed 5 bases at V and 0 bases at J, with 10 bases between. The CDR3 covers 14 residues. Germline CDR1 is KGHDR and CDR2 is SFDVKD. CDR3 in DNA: TGTGCCACCAGTGTACAGGGAACCTCCTACGAGCAGTACTTC. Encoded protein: CATSVQGTSYEQYF.

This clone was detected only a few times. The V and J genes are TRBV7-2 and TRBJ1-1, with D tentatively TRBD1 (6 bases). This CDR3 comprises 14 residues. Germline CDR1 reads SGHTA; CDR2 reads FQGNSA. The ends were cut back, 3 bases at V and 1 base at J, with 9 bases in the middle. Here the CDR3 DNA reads TGTGCCAGCAGCTTTACAGGGCAGAACACTGAAGCTTTCTTT. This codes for CASSFTGQNTEAFF.

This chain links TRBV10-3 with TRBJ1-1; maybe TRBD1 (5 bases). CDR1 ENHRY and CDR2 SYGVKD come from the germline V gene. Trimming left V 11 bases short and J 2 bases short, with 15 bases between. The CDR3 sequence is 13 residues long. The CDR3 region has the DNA TGTGCCGCAACAGGCTCGGGCAACACTGAAGCTTTCTTT. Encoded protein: CAATGSGNTEAFF.

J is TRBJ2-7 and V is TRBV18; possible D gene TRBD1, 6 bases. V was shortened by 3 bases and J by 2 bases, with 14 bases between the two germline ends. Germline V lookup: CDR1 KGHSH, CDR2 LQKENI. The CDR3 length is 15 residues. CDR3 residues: CASSPSRGIPYEQYF. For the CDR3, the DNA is TGTGCCAGCTCACCTAGCAGGGGAATCCCCTACGAGCAGTACTTC.

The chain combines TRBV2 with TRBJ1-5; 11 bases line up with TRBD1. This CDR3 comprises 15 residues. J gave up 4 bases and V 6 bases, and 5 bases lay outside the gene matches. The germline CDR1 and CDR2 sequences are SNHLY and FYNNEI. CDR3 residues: CASSGGDRGNQPQHF. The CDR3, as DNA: TGTGCCAGCAGCGGGGGGGACAGGGGGAATCAGCCCCAGCATTTT.

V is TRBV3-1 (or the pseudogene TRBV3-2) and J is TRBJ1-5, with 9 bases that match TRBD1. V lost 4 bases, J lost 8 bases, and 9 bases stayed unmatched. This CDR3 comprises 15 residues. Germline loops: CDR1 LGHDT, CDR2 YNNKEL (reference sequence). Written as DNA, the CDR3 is TGTGCCAGCAGCCCCGGGGGACAGGGCTTGGAGCCCCAGCATTTT. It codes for CASSPGGQGLEPQHF.

The CDR3 spells CASSVRGGDTEAFF. In DNA form, the CDR3 reads TGTGCCAGCAGTGTAAGGGGCGGGGACACTGAAGCTTTCTTT. The gene calls are TRBV2 and TRBJ1-1; D is possibly TRBD1 (5 bases). The CDR3 is 14 residues long. Between the trimmed V and J ends, which lost 4 bases and 3 bases, there was a span of 12 bases. The germline gives CDR1 SNHLY, CDR2 FYNNEI.